These 17 T cell receptor beta chains originate from one sample sequenced in a study of early T cells in non-severe SARS-CoV-2 infection. One entry per CDR3 protein, called by TCRdb with MiXCR from the 5' RACE reads. The table records 43,000 or so distinct CDR3 sequences, 6% to 8.5% of them present only once. The sample taken for sequencing was whole blood. The origin of the receptors is an adult who was a healthcare worker with PCR-confirmed SARS-CoV-2 infection or an uninfected control (not recorded which).

This clonotype was counted many times. V is TRBV6-5 and J is TRBJ2-2, with 8 bases lining up with TRBD2. CDR3 length: 15 residues. After removal of 4 bases from V and 1 base from J, the junction contained 2 bases not matched to a gene. Germline-derived CDR1 and CDR2 are MNHEY and SVGAGI. The CDR3: CASSSLAGNTGELFF. In DNA form, the CDR3 reads TGTGCCAGCAGTTCGCTAGCGGGGAACACCGGGGAGCTGTTTTTT.

The V gene is TRBV7-2, the J gene TRBJ2-5; D unclear. This CDR3 is built from 12 residues. Trimming cost V 5 bases and J 5 bases, with 9 bases left between them. Per the germline V gene, CDR1 is SGHTA and CDR2 is FQGNSA. The CDR3 protein is CASSMTRETQYF. The CDR3 DNA is TGTGCCAGCAGCATGACCCGGGAGACCCAGTACTTC.

This clonotype was detected only a few times. This chain uses TRBV28 with TRBJ2-7; maybe TRBD2 (6 bases). The ends were cut back, 6 bases at V and 0 bases at J, with 12 bases in the middle. Germline CDR1 MDHEN, CDR2 SYDVKM. The CDR3 is 14 amino acids. The CDR3 reads CASRTPGDSYEQYF. The CDR3 nucleotides read TGTGCCAGCAGGACCCCGGGGGACTCCTACGAGCAGTACTTC.

This chain uses TRBV6-5 with TRBJ2-3; no definite D call. V was shortened by 2 bases and J by 2 bases, with 14 bases between the two germline ends. The germline V gene has CDR1 MNHEY and CDR2 SVGAGI. The CDR3 loop spans 16 amino acids. The CDR3: CASSYGVGSPTDTQYF. DNA for the CDR3: TGTGCCAGCAGTTACGGGGTTGGTAGCCCCACAGATACGCAGTATTTT.

This clonotype has more than one count but fewer than ten. The chain joins TRBV6-4 to TRBJ2-3; D remains unclear. Germline CDR1 is MRHNA and CDR2 is SNTAGT. The V end was cut by 4 bases, the J end by 0 bases, with 8 bases between. CDR3 length: 14 amino acids. The chain's CDR3 is CASSVTESTDTQYF. DNA of the CDR3: TGTGCCAGCAGTGTGACGGAGAGCACAGATACGCAGTATTTT.

The chain links TRBV14 to TRBJ2-1; no clear D gene. Deletions cut 0 bases from V and 11 bases from J, with 11 bases between. Germline V gene sequence: CDR1 SGHDN, CDR2 FVKESK. The CDR3 consists of 13 residues. The CDR3 reads CASSQETTTKQFF. CDR3 nucleotide sequence: TGTGCCAGCAGCCAAGAAACGACAACTAAGCAGTTCTTC.

This clonotype was detected many times. For the CDR3, the DNA is TGTGCCAGCAAGGAGCAGCGGGATTACAATGAGCAGTTCTTC. It yields the protein CASKEQRDYNEQFF. This rearrangement joins TRBV6-6 to TRBJ2-1; 7 bases are shared with TRBD2. Germline CDR1 and CDR2: MNHNY and SVGAGI (reference sequence). The CDR3 contains 14 residues. Losses at the gene ends were 7 bases for V and 4 bases for J; bases not matched to a gene: 7.

This clonotype was detected ten times or more. This chain joins TRBV7-9 and TRBJ1-5; the D is unclear. V was trimmed by 4 bases and J by 6 bases, leaving 10 bases between them. Looked up from germline, CDR1 is SEHNR and CDR2 is FQNEAQ (reference sequence). The CDR3 is 13 residues long. CDR3: CASSSRQGQPQHF. CDR3 bases: TGTGCCAGCAGCTCACGCCAAGGTCAGCCCCAGCATTTT. Together with reference TRBV7-9 and TRBJ1-5, the CDR3 gives the full variable domain: DTGVSQNPRHKITKRGQNVTFRCDPISEHNRLYWYRQTLGQGPEFLTYFQNEAQLEKSRLLSDRFSAERPKGSFSTLEIQRTEQGDSAMYLCASSSRQGQPQHFGDGTRLSIL.

This clonotype was seen only a few times. This chain uses TRBV12-3 or TRBV12-4 with TRBJ2-5; 8 nucleotides align to TRBD2. Trimming at V came to 5 bases and at J to 10 bases, leaving 15 bases not matched to a gene. The CDR3 covers 15 residues. In DNA form, the CDR3 reads TGTGCCAGCAGTCCCACGGGAGGGCCCGCAAGAGACCAGTACTTC. This sequence encodes CASSPTGGPARDQYF.

This clonotype has a handful of counts. J is TRBJ1-4 and V is TRBV25-1; TRBD1 aligns across 7 bases. The CDR3 is made up of 17 amino acids. The germline V gene encodes CDR1 MGHDK and CDR2 SYGVNS. Losses at the gene ends were 2 bases for V and 0 bases for J; bases not matched to a gene: 6. DNA for the CDR3: TGTGCCAGCAGTGAAGGTCTCAGGGGGACAACTAATGAAAAACTGTTTTTT. Protein sequence: CASSEGLRGTTNEKLFF.

CDR3: CASSLVPSGVTDTQYF. The CDR3 coding sequence is TGTGCCAGCAGCTTAGTGCCTAGCGGGGTCACAGATACGCAGTATTTT. The chain uses TRBV11-2 and TRBJ2-3, with 9 bases lining up with TRBD2. V lost 1 base, J lost 2 bases, and 4 bases stayed unmatched. The CDR3 has 16 amino acids. From germline, CDR1 is SGHAT and CDR2 FQNNGV.

The J gene is TRBJ2-3, the V gene TRBV20-1; D possibly corresponds to TRBD1 (5 bases). Germline assignment: CDR1 DFQATT and CDR2 SNEGSKA (reference sequence). The length of the CDR3 is 14 residues. V gave up 0 bases and J gave up 5 bases, with 12 bases separating them. The CDR3 reads CSARDGARLDTQYF. As DNA, the CDR3 is TGCAGTGCTAGAGATGGGGCTAGGTTAGATACGCAGTATTTT.

This clonotype was counted ten times or more. The V and J genes are TRBV7-3 and TRBJ2-3; D may be TRBD1 or TRBD2 (6 bases each). Trimming removed 1 base at V and 5 bases at J, with 25 bases between. The germline gives CDR1 SGHTA, CDR2 FQGTGA. CDR3 length: 19 amino acids. As DNA, the CDR3 is TGTGCCAGCAGCTTAAAATCCCTAGGGGGGCTAGCCCCTGGAGATACGCAGTATTTT. Residues: CASSLKSLGGLAPGDTQYF.

The chain joins TRBV3-1 to TRBJ1-2; D is uncertain. Germline V CDR1 and CDR2: LGHDT, YNNKEL (reference sequence). The CDR3 length is 16 residues. The ends were cut back, 3 bases at V and 1 base at J, with 15 bases in the middle. CDR3 residues: CASSHLSPVGNYGYTF. The CDR3 coding sequence is TGTGCCAGCAGCCACTTATCGCCCGTGGGTAACTATGGCTACACCTTC.

This clonotype was picked up a small number of times. The chain carries TRBV28 and TRBJ2-7; D not certain. V dropped 4 bases and J dropped 1 base, with 8 bases sitting between them. The CDR3 extends over 13 amino acids. The germline CDR1 and CDR2 sequences are MDHEN and SYDVKM. Here the CDR3 DNA reads TGTGCCAGCAGTTCCCGTACGTCCTACGAGCAGTACTTC. This sequence encodes CASSSRTSYEQYF. Using reference TRBV28 and TRBJ2-7 for the parts outside the CDR3, the full variable domain is DVKVTQSSRYLVKRTGEKVFLECVQDMDHENMFWYRQDPGLGLRLIYFSYDVKMKEKGDIPEGYSVSREKKERFSLILESASTNQTSMYLCASSSRTSYEQYFGPGTRLTVT.

This clonotype was seen more than once but under ten times. This chain connects TRBV10-1 to TRBJ1-1; D remains ambiguous. Trimming took off 9 bases at V and 1 base at J, with 6 bases between the two ends. The germline CDR1 and CDR2 sequences are WNHNN and SYGVQD (reference sequence). The length of the CDR3 is 11 residues. The CDR3 nucleotides read TGCGCCAGACCCCAGAACACTGAAGCTTTCTTT. This gives the protein CARPQNTEAFF.

This clonotype was seen many times. This chain joins TRBV6-2 or TRBV6-3 and TRBJ1-2; 7 bases align to TRBD1. The germline CDR1 and CDR2 sequences are MNHEY and SVGEGT. The length of the CDR3 is 14 residues. After removal of 10 bases from V and 8 bases from J, the junction contained 16 bases not matched to a gene. CDR3: CATRDRNTRRGYTF. The DNA of the CDR3 is TGTGCCACCCGGGACAGAAACACCAGGAGAGGCTACACCTTC.